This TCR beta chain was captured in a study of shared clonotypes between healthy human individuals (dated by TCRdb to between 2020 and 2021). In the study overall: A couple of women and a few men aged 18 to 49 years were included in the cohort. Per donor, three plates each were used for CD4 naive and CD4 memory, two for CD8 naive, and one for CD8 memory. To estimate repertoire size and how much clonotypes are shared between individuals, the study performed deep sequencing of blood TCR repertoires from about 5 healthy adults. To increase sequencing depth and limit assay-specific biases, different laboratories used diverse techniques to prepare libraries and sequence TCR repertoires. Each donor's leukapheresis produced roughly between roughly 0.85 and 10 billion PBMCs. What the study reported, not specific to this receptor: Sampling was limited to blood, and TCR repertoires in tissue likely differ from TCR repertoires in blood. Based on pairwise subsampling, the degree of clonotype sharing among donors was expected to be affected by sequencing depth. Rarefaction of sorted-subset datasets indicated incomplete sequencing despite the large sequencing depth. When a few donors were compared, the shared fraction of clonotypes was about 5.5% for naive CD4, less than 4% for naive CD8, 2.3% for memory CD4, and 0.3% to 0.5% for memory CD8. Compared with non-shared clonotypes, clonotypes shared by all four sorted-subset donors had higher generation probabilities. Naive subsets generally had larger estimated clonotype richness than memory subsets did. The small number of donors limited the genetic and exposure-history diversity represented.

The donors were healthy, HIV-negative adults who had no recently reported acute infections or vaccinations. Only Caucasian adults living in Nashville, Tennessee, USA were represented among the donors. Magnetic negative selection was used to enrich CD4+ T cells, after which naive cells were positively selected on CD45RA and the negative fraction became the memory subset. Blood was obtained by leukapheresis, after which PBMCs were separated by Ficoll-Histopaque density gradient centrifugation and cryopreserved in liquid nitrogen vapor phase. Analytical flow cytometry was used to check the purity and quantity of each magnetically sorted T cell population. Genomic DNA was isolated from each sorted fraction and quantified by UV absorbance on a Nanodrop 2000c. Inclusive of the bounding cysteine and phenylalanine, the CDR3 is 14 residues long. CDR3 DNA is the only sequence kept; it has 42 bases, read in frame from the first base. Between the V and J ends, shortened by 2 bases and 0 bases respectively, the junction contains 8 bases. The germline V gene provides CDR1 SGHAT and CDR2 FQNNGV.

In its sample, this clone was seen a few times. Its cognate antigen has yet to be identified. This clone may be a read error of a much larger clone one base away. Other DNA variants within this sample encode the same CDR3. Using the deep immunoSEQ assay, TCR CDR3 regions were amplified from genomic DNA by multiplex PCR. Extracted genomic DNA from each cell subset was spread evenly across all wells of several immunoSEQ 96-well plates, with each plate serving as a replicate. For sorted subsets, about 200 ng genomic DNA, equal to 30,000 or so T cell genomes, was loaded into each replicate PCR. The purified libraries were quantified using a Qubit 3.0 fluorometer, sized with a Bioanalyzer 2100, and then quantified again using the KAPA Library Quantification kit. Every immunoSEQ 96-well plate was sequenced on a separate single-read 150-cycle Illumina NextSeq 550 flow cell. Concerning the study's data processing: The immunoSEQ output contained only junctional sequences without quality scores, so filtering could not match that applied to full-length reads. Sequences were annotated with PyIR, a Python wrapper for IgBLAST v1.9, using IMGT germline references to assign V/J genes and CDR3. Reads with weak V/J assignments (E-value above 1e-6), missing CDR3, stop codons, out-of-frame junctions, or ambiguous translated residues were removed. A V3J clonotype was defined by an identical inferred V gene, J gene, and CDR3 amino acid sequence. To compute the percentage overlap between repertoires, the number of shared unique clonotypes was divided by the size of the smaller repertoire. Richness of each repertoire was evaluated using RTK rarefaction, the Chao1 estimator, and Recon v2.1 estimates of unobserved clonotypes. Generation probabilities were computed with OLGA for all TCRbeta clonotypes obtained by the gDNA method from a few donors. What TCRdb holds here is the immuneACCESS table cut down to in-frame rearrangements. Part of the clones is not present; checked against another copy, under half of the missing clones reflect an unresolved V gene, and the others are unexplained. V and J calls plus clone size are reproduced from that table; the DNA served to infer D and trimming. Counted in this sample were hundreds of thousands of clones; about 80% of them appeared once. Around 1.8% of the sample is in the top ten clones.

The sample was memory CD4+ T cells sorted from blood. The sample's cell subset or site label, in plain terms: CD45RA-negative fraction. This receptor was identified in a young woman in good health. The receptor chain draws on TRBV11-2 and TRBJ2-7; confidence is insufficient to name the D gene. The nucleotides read TGTGCCAGCAGCTTACAGCGCGACTCCTACGAGCAGTACTTC. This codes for CASSLQRDSYEQYF.